This entry describes one TCR beta chain. The antigen is not known. Here immunoSEQ multiplex PCR was the method, and the copy in TCRdb shows in-frame clones only, minus some. The sample contains over 100,000 clones, 88% of which appear only once. Trimming took off 0 bases at V and 7 bases at J, with 6 bases between the two ends. CDR3 length equals 11 residues. Germline-derived CDR1 and CDR2 are SQVTM and ANQGSEA. This specimen belongs to a study of T cell responses to AZD1222 COVID-19 vaccine. Study observations and caveats: An increase in Spike-specific TCR breadth and depth was observed after two AZD1222 doses.

The chain links TRBV29-1 to TRBJ1-2, with D unclear. The source material was peripheral blood, sampled on day 0 of AZD1222 vaccination. The clonotype was recovered from an adult in good health. CDR3 sequence (DNA): TGCAGCGTTGAAGAGTATGGTGGCTACACCTTC. It is translated as CSVEEYGGYTF.